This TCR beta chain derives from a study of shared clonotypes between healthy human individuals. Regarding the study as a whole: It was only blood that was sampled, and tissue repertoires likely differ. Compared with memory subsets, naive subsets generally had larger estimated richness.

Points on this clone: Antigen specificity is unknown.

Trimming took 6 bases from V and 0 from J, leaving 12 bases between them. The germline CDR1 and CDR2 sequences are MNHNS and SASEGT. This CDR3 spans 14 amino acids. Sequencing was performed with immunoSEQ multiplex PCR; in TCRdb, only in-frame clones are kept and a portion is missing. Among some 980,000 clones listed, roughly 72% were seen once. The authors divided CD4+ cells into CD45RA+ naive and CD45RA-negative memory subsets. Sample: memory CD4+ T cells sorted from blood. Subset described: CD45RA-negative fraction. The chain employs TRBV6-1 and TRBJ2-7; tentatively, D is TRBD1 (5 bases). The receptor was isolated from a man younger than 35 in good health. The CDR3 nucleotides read TGTGCCAGCAGGGACATCACGGGCTCCTACGAGCAGTACTTC. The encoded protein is CASRDITGSYEQYF.